This record covers a single TCR beta chain. The sample belongs to a study of blood T cell repertoires in COVID-19. In the study overall: Spain, Italy and the United States supplied samples that represented acute and convalescent COVID-19. T cells, B-cell-depleted T cells, or PBMCs provided the cDNA or gDNA that served as material.

CDR1 is SGHTA, CDR2 FQGNSA, per germline. The CDR3 sequence is 16 residues long. V dropped 2 bases and J dropped 6; count of bases not matched to a gene: 9. Authors' data handling: Reference gene primer amplification gave nucleated cell count estimates. Profiled with immunoSEQ multiplex PCR; TCRdb holds only in-frame clones, not every one. V, J and clone size are those of that table, while D and trimming were read from the DNA. Of 270,000 or so clones listed, around 90% are singletons. The source of this sequence is a middle-aged woman who had recovered from COVID-19. The material sequenced was peripheral blood. The chain joins TRBV7-2 to TRBJ2-1; TRBD2 agrees at 8 bases. The CDR3 sequence: CASSLWSGGGPNEQFF. The CDR3 DNA sequence: TGTGCCAGCAGCTTATGGTCGGGAGGGGGGCCCAATGAGCAGTTCTTC.